This T cell receptor (beta chain) originates from a study of T-cell memory formation after mild COVID-19. About the study: The TCR clusters were mostly specific to one donor.

A single record per CDR3 protein comes from TCRdb applying MiXCR to the 5' RACE reads. Of about 390,000 distinct CDR3 sequences listed, 20% to 25% are singletons. This CDR3 is 13 amino acids long. The ends were cut back, 6 bases at V and 6 bases at J, with 15 bases in the middle. CDR1 and CDR2 from the germline V gene are MNHEY and SMNVEV (reference sequence). To note about this clonotype: Its antigen remains unknown.

General study results and limits: There were some responding clones in pre-infection memory, which suggested that cross-reactive memory had joined.

The sequence derives from an adult woman who had mild COVID-19 (a few samples of this study predate the infection). Cell type and time point are not known. The J gene is TRBJ2-7, the V gene TRBV27; no clear D gene. Specimen: PBMCs or a T cell subset sorted from them (not recorded which). The CDR3: CASSPTRAGEQYF. The CDR3 DNA sequence: TGTGCCAGCAGCCCGACTCGGGCAGGCGAGCAGTACTTC.